The 32 T cell receptor beta chains reported below all come from one sample, sequenced in a study of PD-1 blockade in classical Hodgkin lymphoma. TCRdb's table, derived via immunoSEQ multiplex PCR, lists solely in-frame clones and lacks some. The data hold 17,000 or so clones, with roughly 90% observed a single time. The time point: newly diagnosed, previously untreated cHL patient sample. The sample comprised peripheral blood mononuclear cells (PBMCs). The receptors originated from a human donor with classical Hodgkin lymphoma.

This clone appeared once. V and J are TRBV27 and TRBJ2-1; D uncertain. The CDR3 is made up of 14 amino acids. V was shortened by 3 bases and J by 5 bases, with 11 bases between the two germline ends. Looked up from germline, CDR1 is MNHEY and CDR2 is SMNVEV (reference sequence). The CDR3 nucleotides are TGTGCCAGCAGTTTTAGGTCTAGGAACAATGAGCAGTTCTTC. It translates to CASSFRSRNNEQFF.

This clone has just one count. The chain uses TRBV19 and TRBJ1-5, with TRBD1 as a possible D gene (5 bases). The CDR3 runs 12 residues. Per germline, CDR1 LNHDA and CDR2 SQIVND (reference sequence). The ends were cut back, 6 bases at V and 6 bases at J, with 9 bases in the middle. CDR3 DNA sequence: TGTGCCAGTAGCTCGAGGGGTCAGCCCCAGCATTTT. Encoded protein: CASSSRGQPQHF. Drawing the rest from reference TRBV19 and TRBJ1-5, the complete variable domain is DGGITQSPKYLFRKEGQNVTLSCEQNLNHDAMYWYRQDPGQGLRLIYYSQIVNDFQKGDIAEGYSVSREKKESFPLTVTSAQKNPTAFYLCASSSRGQPQHFGDGTRLSIL.

This clone showed up just a few times. V is TRBV28 and J is TRBJ1-2, with D uncertain. V gave up 2 bases and J gave up 6 bases, with 7 bases separating them. The CDR3 extends over 12 amino acids. CDR1 is MDHEN and CDR2 is SYDVKM in the germline V gene. CDR3 sequence reads: CASSLRIHGYTF. The CDR3 nucleotides read TGTGCCAGCAGTTTACGGATCCATGGCTACACCTTC.

The gene calls are TRBV6-5 and TRBJ1-2; D may be TRBD1 (6 bases). The CDR3 covers 11 residues. Germline CDR1 MNHEY, CDR2 SVGAGI. Trimming cost V 5 bases and J 5 bases, with 6 bases left between them. The CDR3 DNA sequence: TGTGCCAGCAGTCAGGGGTATGGCTACACCTTC. Protein sequence: CASSQGYGYTF.

This clone was detected only a few times. The CDR3 protein is CASSLEGLATSGELFF. The CDR3 DNA reads as TGTGCCAGCAGCTTAGAGGGACTAGCTACGTCCGGGGAGCTGTTTTTT. The chain is built from TRBV11-2 and TRBJ2-2; 9 nucleotides agree with TRBD2. Germline V gene lookup returns CDR1 SGHAT and CDR2 FQNNGV. The CDR3 has 16 residues. After removal of 0 bases from V and 6 bases from J, the junction contained 5 bases not matched to a gene.

Note on this clone: This sample also contains other DNA sequences that code for the same CDR3. This chain uses TRBV6-5 with TRBJ2-7; D unresolved. This CDR3 is built from 13 residues. Between the trimmed V and J ends, which lost 0 bases and 4 bases, there was a span of 7 bases. Per the germline V gene, CDR1 is MNHEY and CDR2 is SVGAGI. CDR3 nucleotides: TGTGCCAGCAGTTACTCATTAGGGTACGAGCAGTACTTC. This translates into CASSYSLGYEQYF.

This chain links TRBV30 with TRBJ1-3; unclear D gene. There are 12 residues in the CDR3. Germline V gene data show CDR1 as GTSNPN and CDR2 as SVGIG (reference sequence). V dropped 0 bases and J dropped 4 bases, with 4 bases sitting between them. CDR3 sequence reads: CAWSVVGNTIYF. CDR3 coding DNA: TGTGCCTGGAGTGTAGTAGGAAACACCATATATTTT.

This chain connects TRBV5-4 to TRBJ2-2; D may match TRBD1 or TRBD2 (6 bases each). The CDR3 is made up of 15 amino acids. Germline CDR1 SGHNT, CDR2 YYREEE (reference sequence). V lost 7 bases to trimming and J lost 2 bases, with 15 bases between them. CDR3: CASGPRGQNTGELFF. As DNA, the CDR3 is TGTGCCAGCGGGCCCCGGGGGCAAAACACCGGGGAGCTGTTTTTT.

The CDR3 here is CASSDSPGPGLYGYTF. The CDR3 region has the DNA TGTGCCAGCAGTGACTCGCCAGGACCTGGACTCTATGGCTACACCTTC. The chain is built from TRBV6-4 and TRBJ1-2, with D uncertain. In germline, CDR1 is MRHNA, CDR2 SNTAGT. The CDR3 has 16 residues. The V end lost 0 bases, the J end lost 4 bases, and 15 bases lay between the germline ends.

The V call is TRBV19, the J call TRBJ2-5; D is possibly TRBD1 (6 bases). The ends were cut back, 6 bases at V and 4 bases at J, with 9 bases in the middle. The CDR3 extends over 12 amino acids. Germline CDR1 and CDR2: LNHDA and SQIVND (reference sequence). CDR3 residues: CASSRGSETQYF. The DNA of the CDR3 is TGTGCCAGTAGCAGGGGATCAGAGACCCAGTACTTC.

The sample holds one count of this clone. The V gene is TRBV6-6, the J gene TRBJ1-4, with D maybe TRBD1 (5 bases). Trimming pared 0 bases from V and 4 bases from J, leaving 12 bases between. CDR3 length: 16 residues. CDR1 and CDR2 (germline): MNHNY, SVGAGI (reference sequence). CDR3 sequence reads: CASSYSQGVGNEKLFF. For the CDR3, the DNA is TGTGCCAGCAGTTACTCCCAGGGAGTAGGTAATGAAAAACTGTTTTTT.

The chain is built from TRBV5-1 and TRBJ2-6; 7 bases map to TRBD1. V gave up 4 bases and J gave up 0 bases; unmatched junction bases: 7. CDR3 length equals 17 residues. CDR1 SGHRS and CDR2 YFSETQ come from the germline V gene. In nucleotides, the CDR3 is TGCGCCAGCAGCATCGGGACAGTAATCTCTGGGGCCAACGTCCTGACTTTC. Its translation: CASSIGTVISGANVLTF.

The chain recombines TRBV28 with TRBJ2-7, with D possibly TRBD1 on 5 matching bases. Per the germline V gene, CDR1 is MDHEN and CDR2 is SYDVKM. V shed 2 bases and J shed 6 bases, with 14 bases lying between them. The CDR3 runs 14 residues. As DNA, the CDR3 is TGTGCCAGCAGTTTAGGCCAGGGCGGCTCCGAGCAGTACTTC. Its protein is CASSLGQGGSEQYF.

V gene TRBV19 combines with J gene TRBJ2-4; 7 bases match TRBD1. Trimming cost V 5 bases and J 14 bases; bases outside gene matches: 12. Germline CDR1 and CDR2: LNHDA and SQIVND (reference sequence). The length of the CDR3 is 13 residues. CDR3 in amino acids: CASSPPGRTGKYF. Here the CDR3 DNA reads TGTGCCAGTAGTCCCCCTGGACGGACAGGCAAGTACTTC.

In DNA, the CDR3 is TGTGCCAGCAGCTTGAGGGAGCGGGAGGGCGCAGATACGCAGTATTTT. This gives the protein CASSLREREGADTQYF. This chain connects TRBV11-3 to TRBJ2-3; TRBD2 aligns across 10 bases. CDR3 length equals 16 residues. The V segment lost 3 bases and the J segment 4 bases; nucleotides outside the gene matches: 7. CDR1 SGHNT and CDR2 YENEEA come from the germline V gene.

J is TRBJ2-2 and V is TRBV5-6; tentative D call: TRBD2 (5 bases). The CDR3 consists of 18 residues. Trimming took off 0 bases at V and 2 bases at J, with 17 bases between the two ends. Per the germline V gene, CDR1 is SGHDT and CDR2 is YYEEEE. CDR3 protein: CASSLGGRRSFNTGELFF. As DNA, the CDR3 is TGTGCCAGCAGCTTGGGAGGGAGACGTTCCTTTAACACCGGGGAGCTGTTTTTT.

This chain uses TRBV7-2 with TRBJ2-3, with a possible D match to TRBD2 (6 bases). The CDR3 runs 14 residues. Germline V gives CDR1 SGHTA, CDR2 FQGNSA. V dropped 5 bases and J dropped 2 bases, with 11 bases sitting between them. Written as DNA, the CDR3 is TGTGCCAGCAGCCCGGGACTGTCCACAGATACGCAGTATTTT. Encoded protein: CASSPGLSTDTQYF.

The V gene is TRBV6-6, the J gene TRBJ2-3, with D unclear. Trimming left V 6 bases short and J 0 bases short, with 4 bases between. Germline V gives CDR1 MNHNY, CDR2 SVGAGI (reference sequence). This CDR3 region has 12 residues. The CDR3 sequence: CASRVSTDTQYF. The CDR3 coding sequence is TGTGCCAGCAGAGTGAGCACAGATACGCAGTATTTT.

The chain employs TRBV29-1 and TRBJ1-5; 9 bases match TRBD1. In germline, CDR1 is SQVTM, CDR2 ANQGSEA. The CDR3 loop spans 15 amino acids. J was trimmed by 4 bases and V by 4 bases; bases with no gene match: 8. The CDR3 reads CSVVMTGGSNQPQHF. In DNA, the CDR3 is TGCAGCGTTGTCATGACAGGGGGGTCTAATCAGCCCCAGCATTTT.

This sequence joins TRBV5-6 and TRBJ1-2; TRBD1 matches at 8 bases. Losses at the gene ends were 3 bases for V and 4 bases for J; bases not matched to a gene: 5. CDR1 and CDR2 from the germline V gene are SGHDT and YYEEEE. The CDR3 contains 14 residues. The CDR3: CASSSLTGVYGYTF. The CDR3 nucleotides are TGTGCCAGCAGCTCGCTGACAGGGGTCTATGGCTACACCTTC.

The J gene is TRBJ1-4, the V gene TRBV6-5; weak D call: TRBD1 (6 bases). Germline V gene data show CDR1 as MNHEY and CDR2 as SVGAGI. V was trimmed by 10 bases and J by 4 bases, leaving 13 bases between them. The CDR3 is made up of 13 amino acids. The CDR3, as DNA: TGTGCCATACAGGGTGTGGGTAATGAAAAACTGTTTTTT. Residues: CAIQGVGNEKLFF.

The rearrangement links TRBV27 to TRBJ2-1, with 9 bases identical to TRBD2. V trimming: 6 bases; J trimming: 0 bases; junction bases outside the gene matches: 9. Germline CDR1 and CDR2: MNHEY and SMNVEV (reference sequence). CDR3 length equals 17 residues. CDR3 in amino acids: CASSTGLAQVSYNEQFF. The CDR3 DNA reads as TGTGCCAGCAGCACGGGACTAGCTCAAGTCTCCTACAATGAGCAGTTCTTC.

The CDR3 region is CASSLGLYNEQFF. For the CDR3, the DNA is TGTGCCAGCAGCTTGGGACTTTACAATGAGCAGTTCTTC. The J gene is TRBJ2-1, the V gene TRBV5-4; D remains ambiguous. Trimming removed 0 bases at V and 4 bases at J, with 5 bases between. There are 13 residues in the CDR3. Germline lookup yields CDR1 SGHNT and CDR2 YYREEE (reference sequence).

This clone was picked up one time. The rearrangement uses TRBV10-2 and TRBJ2-2, with a possible D match to TRBD1 (6 bases). This CDR3 is built from 12 residues. Deletions cut 9 bases from V and 7 bases from J, with 12 bases between. Per germline, CDR1 WSHSY and CDR2 SAAADI. The CDR3 region has the DNA TGCGCCAGTACGGGACATCGCGGGGAGCTGTTTTTT. Protein: CASTGHRGELFF.

The chain joins TRBV6-5 to TRBJ1-5; tentative D call: TRBD1 (5 bases). Trimming took off 4 bases at V and 1 base at J, with 8 bases between the two ends. This CDR3 spans 14 amino acids. CDR1 and CDR2 (germline): MNHEY, SVGAGI. The CDR3 region has the DNA TGTGCCAGCAGTTCCCGGGACAGCAATCAGCCCCAGCATTTT. Translating it yields CASSSRDSNQPQHF.

The J gene is TRBJ2-1, the V gene TRBV28, with unresolved D. V lost 3 bases, J lost 7 bases, and 16 bases lay in between. Germline V CDR1 and CDR2: MDHEN, SYDVKM. This CDR3 region has 15 residues. CDR3 nucleotide sequence: TGTGCCAGCAGTTTGTCGGGCAGGCGAACGAATGAGCAGTTCTTC. Translating gives CASSLSGRRTNEQFF.

The chain joins TRBV4-2 to TRBJ1-1, with D perhaps TRBD1 (5 bases). This CDR3 contains 13 residues. CDR1 and CDR2 from the germline V gene are LGHNA and YNFKEQ. Trimming removed 0 bases from V and 11 bases from J, with 13 bases in between. This CDR3 is CASSQDGAVGAFF. CDR3 nucleotides: TGTGCCAGCAGCCAAGATGGGGCGGTAGGGGCTTTCTTT.

This chain joins TRBV5-1 and TRBJ2-2; D is unresolved. CDR1 is SGHRS and CDR2 is YFSETQ in the germline V gene. V was shortened by 2 bases and J by 4 bases, with 12 bases between the two germline ends. This CDR3 is 15 amino acids long. CDR3 sequence: CASSFSPTSTGELFF. CDR3 coding DNA: TGCGCCAGCAGCTTCAGCCCAACATCCACCGGGGAGCTGTTTTTT.

The chain has TRBV25-1 and TRBJ1-1, with 9 nucleotides matching TRBD1. Germline CDR1 MGHDK, CDR2 SYGVNS. This CDR3 is 14 amino acids long. V was pared by 4 bases and J by 6 bases, with 6 bases of the junction left unmatched. This CDR3 is CASSGDRGAPEAFF. The CDR3 region has the DNA TGTGCCAGCAGTGGCGACAGGGGGGCCCCTGAAGCTTTCTTT.

V is TRBV4-2 and J is TRBJ2-1; TRBD1 or TRBD2 may be the D gene (5 bases each). Germline V gene lookup returns CDR1 LGHNA and CDR2 YNFKEQ. V lost 3 bases to trimming and J lost 7 bases, with 10 bases between them. This CDR3 spans 13 amino acids. DNA for the CDR3: TGTGCCAGCAGCCAGGGGGTTGGGAATGAGCAGTTCTTC. Protein sequence: CASSQGVGNEQFF.

The V gene is TRBV7-2, the J gene TRBJ2-6; D is undetermined. Trimming stripped 5 bases from V and 2 bases from J, with 13 bases between. Looked up from germline, CDR1 is SGHTA and CDR2 is FQGNSA. The CDR3 spans 16 residues. CDR3 bases: TGTGCCAGCAGCCGCATGCTGGGTACTGGGGCCAACGTCCTGACTTTC. Translating gives CASSRMLGTGANVLTF.

The chain joins TRBV29-1 to TRBJ2-7; TRBD2 is a possible D gene (6 bases). The CDR3 totals 11 residues. V dropped 6 bases and J dropped 4 bases, with 10 bases sitting between them. Germline loops: CDR1 SQVTM, CDR2 ANQGSEA. CDR3 in DNA: TGCAGCGTCGTACGGGAGTACGAGCAGTACTTC. Translated: CSVVREYEQYF.